Presented here are 27 T cell receptor beta chains from one specimen sequenced in a study of T cell responses to AZD1222 COVID-19 vaccine. Profiling relied on immunoSEQ multiplex PCR, and the TCRdb table lists in-frame clones only, not all of them. Here the sample spans 70,000 or so clones, about 80% being singletons. Sequenced here: peripheral blood, sampled on day 0 of AZD1222 vaccination. Receptor source: an adult in good health.

CDR3 in amino acids: CASSFRGKETQYF. DNA of the CDR3: TGTGCCAGCAGCTTTCGGGGGAAGGAGACCCAGTACTTC. The rearrangement uses TRBV7-9 and TRBJ2-5, with TRBD2 as a possible D gene (6 bases). The germline V gene has CDR1 SEHNR and CDR2 FQNEAQ (reference sequence). The V and J ends lost 3 bases and 5 bases respectively, with 10 bases between them. The CDR3 loop spans 13 amino acids.

This clone came up once. J is TRBJ1-4 and V is TRBV30, with a tentative D call TRBD1 (6 bases). This CDR3 contains 15 residues. Trimming removed 0 bases at V and 4 bases at J, with 12 bases between. Germline values: CDR1 GTSNPN, CDR2 SVGIG (reference sequence). The CDR3 coding sequence is TGTGCCTGGAGTGTCTTATCAGGGGATAATGAAAAACTGTTTTTT. Protein: CAWSVLSGDNEKLFF.

The chain has TRBV4-1 and TRBJ1-5, with D unresolved. Trimming removed 1 base at V and 5 bases at J, with 9 bases between. Germline CDR1 and CDR2: MGHRA and YSYEKL. The CDR3 contains 14 residues. CDR3 region: CASSQGDSDQPQHF. DNA of the CDR3: TGCGCCAGCAGCCAAGGTGACTCCGATCAGCCCCAGCATTTT.

This sequence joins TRBV5-6 and TRBJ1-6, with a possible D match to TRBD1 (6 bases). The CDR3 is made up of 14 amino acids. V was clipped by 0 bases and J by 12 bases, with 13 bases between them. Germline assignment: CDR1 SGHDT and CDR2 YYEEEE. In nucleotides, the CDR3 is TGTGCCAGCAGCTTGGTCCAGGGGAAGGTACCCCTCCACTTT. Translated: CASSLVQGKVPLHF.

V is TRBV18 and J is TRBJ1-5, with 11 bases that match TRBD1. With V trimmed by 5 bases and J by 7 bases, 7 bases remained unmatched. This CDR3 spans 15 amino acids. The germline CDR1 and CDR2 sequences are KGHSH and LQKENI. The CDR3: CASSAGQGARQPQHF. In DNA form, the CDR3 reads TGTGCCAGCTCAGCAGGACAGGGGGCAAGGCAGCCCCAGCATTTT.

The J gene is TRBJ1-1, the V gene TRBV18; 8 positions agree with TRBD1. The CDR3 covers 15 residues. Trimming cost V 1 base and J 6 bases; bases outside gene matches: 7. Looked up from germline, CDR1 is KGHSH and CDR2 is LQKENI. The CDR3 loop reads CASSPQGQGNAEAFF. CDR3 nucleotide sequence: TGTGCCAGCTCACCACAAGGACAGGGAAACGCTGAAGCTTTCTTT.

CDR3: CASSLIEGYGYTF. CDR3 coding DNA: TGTGCCAGCAGCTTAATCGAGGGGTATGGCTACACCTTC. The gene calls are TRBV6-5 and TRBJ1-2, with TRBD1 as a possible D gene (5 bases). Trimming took 6 bases from V and 5 from J, leaving 13 bases between them. Germline CDR1 is MNHEY and CDR2 is SVGAGI. The CDR3 loop spans 13 amino acids.

The chain recombines TRBV19 with TRBJ2-1; D is perhaps TRBD2 (5 bases). This CDR3 spans 15 amino acids. V was clipped by 7 bases and J by 6 bases, with 19 bases between them. CDR1 LNHDA and CDR2 SQIVND come from the germline V gene (reference sequence). The DNA for the CDR3 is TGTGCCAGTACCAACCCCGGCAGGACTGCCAATGAGCAGTTCTTC. This encodes CASTNPGRTANEQFF.

J is TRBJ1-2 and V is TRBV28, with D tentatively TRBD1 (5 bases). Germline V lookup: CDR1 MDHEN, CDR2 SYDVKM. The CDR3 is made up of 15 amino acids. Trimming stripped 2 bases from V and 3 bases from J, with 13 bases between. The CDR3 nucleotides read TGTGCCAGCAGTTTAACAGGTGGTGTCTACTATGGCTACACCTTC. Translation: CASSLTGGVYYGYTF.

This clone is judged medium-sized. V gene TRBV18 combines with J gene TRBJ1-1; no firm D call. The CDR3 has 12 amino acids. With 5 bases removed from V and 6 bases from J, the gap between germline ends came to 10 bases. Germline V gene data show CDR1 as KGHSH and CDR2 as LQKENI. CDR3 bases: TGTGCCAGCTCATGGAGTAGTTCTGAAGCTTTCTTT. Translation: CASSWSSSEAFF. Supplemented by reference TRBV18 and TRBJ1-1, the full variable domain reads NAGVMQNPRHLVRRRGQEARLRCSPMKGHSHVYWYRQLPEEGLKFMVYLQKENIIDESGMPKERFSAEFPKEGPSILRIQQVVRGDSAAYFCASSWSSSEAFFGQGTRLTVV.

The chain carries TRBV6-5 and TRBJ1-2; 8 bases map to TRBD1. The CDR3 totals 14 residues. V lost 6 bases and J lost 5; bases outside the gene matches: 8. From germline, CDR1 is MNHEY and CDR2 SVGAGI. The CDR3: CASRRQGSVYGYTF. Written as DNA, the CDR3 is TGTGCCAGCAGAAGACAGGGGTCGGTATATGGCTACACCTTC.

V usage is TRBV24-1 and J usage is TRBJ2-5; 7 positions agree with TRBD1. The CDR3 runs to 13 residues. The V gene's germline CDR1 is KGHDR and CDR2 SFDVKD. The V segment lost 4 bases and the J segment 7 bases; nucleotides outside the gene matches: 5. CDR3 in DNA: TGTGCCACCAGTGAGTACAGGGGATCGACCCAGTACTTC. Translating it yields CATSEYRGSTQYF.

Regarding this clone: Germline is not matched at one junction end, which may reflect a read error. The V gene is TRBV5-5, the J gene TRBJ1-2, with D unclear. Per the germline V gene, CDR1 is SGHKS and CDR2 is YYEKEE (reference sequence). CDR3 size: 15 residues. This CDR3 is CASSLSMVSNYGCTF. CDR3 nucleotides: TGTGCCAGCAGCTTGTCGATGGTTTCTAACTATGGCTGCACCTTC.

The J gene is TRBJ1-6, the V gene TRBV7-8; D unresolved. Trimming took 6 bases from V and 7 from J, leaving 10 bases between them. This CDR3 has 13 residues. Germline CDR1 is SGHVS and CDR2 is FQNEAQ. The CDR3 loop reads CASRMTENSPLHF. For the CDR3, the DNA is TGTGCCAGCAGAATGACGGAGAATTCACCCCTCCACTTT.

This chain links TRBV20-1 with TRBJ2-7; TRBD2 is a possible D gene (5 bases). This CDR3 is built from 13 residues. V was trimmed by 4 bases and J by 1 base, leaving 11 bases between them. The germline V gene encodes CDR1 DFQATT and CDR2 SNEGSKA (reference sequence). The CDR3 reads CSATEGVSYEQYF. For the CDR3, the DNA is TGCAGTGCTACTGAGGGAGTATCCTACGAGCAGTACTTC.

The rearrangement links TRBV5-1 to TRBJ2-3; no clear D gene. Germline CDR1 reads SGHRS; CDR2 reads YFSETQ. Trimming cost V 6 bases and J 3 bases, with 20 bases left between them. This CDR3 contains 16 residues. The CDR3 here is CASNLEATTNTDTQYF. CDR3 nucleotide sequence: TGCGCCAGCAACCTAGAAGCCACGACAAATACAGATACGCAGTATTTT.

This sequence joins TRBV7-2 and TRBJ1-6; D is undetermined. V was trimmed by 4 bases and J by 0 bases, leaving 7 bases between them. Germline CDR1 is SGHTA and CDR2 is FQGNSA. The CDR3 consists of 15 residues. CDR3 in DNA: TGTGCCAGCAGCTCTCACAGCTCCTATAATTCACCCCTCCACTTT. Amino acid sequence: CASSSHSSYNSPLHF.

This chain links TRBV30 with TRBJ1-1, with D perhaps TRBD1 (6 bases). Trimming shortened V by 1 base and J by 0 bases, and 6 bases separated the two germline ends. The CDR3 consists of 13 residues. CDR1 and CDR2 from the germline V gene are GTSNPN and SVGIG (reference sequence). CDR3 protein: CAWSGDMNTEAFF. In DNA form, the CDR3 reads TGTGCCTGGAGTGGGGACATGAACACTGAAGCTTTCTTT.

The V call is TRBV3-1 (or the pseudogene TRBV3-2), the J call TRBJ1-5, with TRBD1 identical over 12 bases. This CDR3 contains 15 residues. V dropped 4 bases and J dropped 8; count of bases not matched to a gene: 6. From germline, CDR1 is LGHDT and CDR2 YNNKEL (reference sequence). The CDR3 bases are TGTGCCAGCAGCCGTACCGGGACAGGGGGCGAGCCCCAGCATTTT. Amino acid sequence: CASSRTGTGGEPQHF.

The chain recombines TRBV5-1 with TRBJ2-1; 12 bases align to TRBD2. V lost 4 bases, J lost 5 bases, and 4 bases stayed unmatched. CDR3 size: 15 residues. Germline V gives CDR1 SGHRS, CDR2 YFSETQ. The CDR3 sequence is CASSPASGGDNEQFF. The CDR3 DNA is TGCGCCAGCAGCCCAGCTAGCGGGGGGGACAATGAGCAGTTCTTC.

The J gene is TRBJ2-1, the V gene TRBV30; D uncertain. The CDR3 is 14 amino acids. Trimming removed 2 bases from V and 0 bases from J, with 8 bases in between. CDR1 GTSNPN and CDR2 SVGIG come from the germline V gene (reference sequence). The CDR3 bases are TGTGCCTGGAGTTTTGGTAGCTCCTACAATGAGCAGTTCTTC. Translation: CAWSFGSSYNEQFF.

V and J are TRBV2 and TRBJ1-5; D not certain. Deletions cut 2 bases from V and 4 bases from J, with 12 bases between. Germline V gene data show CDR1 as SNHLY and CDR2 as FYNNEI. This CDR3 contains 15 residues. This chain's CDR3 is CASSESPGRNQPQHF. For the CDR3, the DNA is TGTGCCAGCAGTGAATCCCCCGGACGGAATCAGCCCCAGCATTTT.

This clone was counted once. The chain couples TRBV9 to TRBJ2-3; 10 bases are a match to TRBD2. With V trimmed by 4 bases and J by 2 bases, 4 bases remained unmatched. Germline V gene sequence: CDR1 SGDLS, CDR2 YYNGEE. CDR3 length equals 15 residues. The CDR3 here is CASSLLAGVTDTQYF. As DNA, the CDR3 is TGTGCCAGCAGCTTGCTAGCGGGGGTCACAGATACGCAGTATTTT. Drawing the rest from reference TRBV9 and TRBJ2-3, the complete variable domain is DSGVTQTPKHLITATGQRVTLRCSPRSGDLSVYWYQQSLDQGLQFLIQYYNGEERAKGNILERFSAQQFPDLHSELNLSSLELGDSALYFCASSLLAGVTDTQYFGPGTRLTVL.

V and J are TRBV6-5 and TRBJ1-2; TRBD1 agrees at 7 bases. This CDR3 region has 15 residues. The J segment lost 4 bases and the V segment lost 5 bases, leaving 10 bases of the junction unmatched. Germline V gives CDR1 MNHEY, CDR2 SVGAGI. The chain's CDR3 is CASSKQTGTIYGYTF. DNA for the CDR3: TGTGCCAGCAGTAAACAGACAGGGACGATCTATGGCTACACCTTC.

The chain recombines TRBV9 with TRBJ1-4; D is possibly TRBD1 (5 bases). CDR1 and CDR2 (germline): SGDLS, YYNGEE. V gave up 0 bases and J gave up 5 bases, with 11 bases separating them. The CDR3 extends over 15 amino acids. DNA of the CDR3: TGTGCCAGCAGCGTAGGGCAGGGTGGGAATGAAAAACTGTTTTTT. It encodes CASSVGQGGNEKLFF.

The genes are TRBV5-1 and TRBJ1-4, with TRBD1 matching over 9 bases. The CDR3 loop spans 21 amino acids. Germline assignment: CDR1 SGHRS and CDR2 YFSETQ. The V segment lost 0 bases and the J segment 1 base; nucleotides outside the gene matches: 16. For the CDR3, the DNA is TGCGCCAGCAGCTTGGGGGGACAGGGTTTGAGTCGTCTACAAACTAATGAAAAACTGTTTTTT. This sequence encodes CASSLGGQGLSRLQTNEKLFF.

The chain couples TRBV19 to TRBJ2-7; the D gene is possibly TRBD1 (6 bases). CDR1 is LNHDA and CDR2 is SQIVND in the germline V gene (reference sequence). The CDR3 runs 14 residues. The V end was cut by 6 bases, the J end by 4 bases, with 16 bases between. The CDR3 region is CASSTRTGSYEQYF. The CDR3 nucleotides are TGTGCCAGTAGCACACGCACAGGGTCGTACGAGCAGTACTTC.